This T cell receptor (beta chain) emerged from a study of beta chain features in type 1 diabetes. About the study: Age, gender and cell yields were similar between patients and healthy donors. Study-wide points: Across all four CD4+ subsets, people with type 1 diabetes showed modestly shorter TCRB CDR3s.

The isolated RNA, all of it, was reverse transcribed, so expressed TCRB transcripts were what got sequenced. Using immunoSEQ multiplex PCR, the repertoire was profiled, and TCRdb retains in-frame clones only, with some absent. This table holds approximately 170,000 clones, approximately 7.8% found once. Once sorted, every population was more than 98% pure. Concerning this clone itself: Its antigen remains unknown.

Material for sequencing was central memory CD4+ T cells from blood. The clonotype originates from a middle-aged woman with type 1 diabetes.

CDR3 sequence: CASARTQNTEAFF. CDR3 DNA sequence: TGTGCCAGTGCCCGGACACAGAACACTGAAGCTTTCTTT. The chain combines TRBV2 with TRBJ1-1; tentatively, D is TRBD1 (5 bases). Trimming cost V 9 bases and J 1 base, with 12 bases left between them. The CDR3 contains 13 residues. CDR1 and CDR2 from the germline V gene are SNHLY and FYNNEI.